Presented here are 21 T cell receptor beta chains from one specimen sequenced in a study of T cells after yellow fever vaccination. Using its own MiXCR run on the 5' RACE reads, TCRdb lists one record per CDR3 protein. This sample has about 340,000 distinct CDR3 sequences; over 8% occur once, and the top ten carry approximately 19%. Here the sequenced sample was PBMCs, taken on the day of the first yellow fever vaccination. These receptors all stem from a man between 18 and 35 years old who received the YFV17D yellow fever vaccine.

The V call is TRBV5-6, the J call TRBJ2-3; D unresolved. CDR1 and CDR2 (germline): SGHDT, YYEEEE. The CDR3 sequence is 14 residues long. Trimming pared 4 bases from V and 3 bases from J, leaving 12 bases between. The CDR3 nucleotides are TGTGCCAGCAGCCGTCAGAGAGTTACAGATACGCAGTATTTT. Its protein is CASSRQRVTDTQYF.

This chain connects TRBV7-2 to TRBJ2-1; 9 bases match TRBD2. The trim removed 1 base at V and 7 bases at J, leaving 5 bases unmatched. The CDR3 runs 15 residues. The germline CDR1 and CDR2 sequences are SGHTA and FQGNSA. CDR3 in DNA: TGTGCCAGCAGCTTAGAACTAGCGGGTGAGAATGAGCAGTTCTTC. Encoded protein: CASSLELAGENEQFF.

This clonotype has more than one count but fewer than ten. This rearrangement joins TRBV5-8 to TRBJ2-3; D not certain. CDR1 is SGHTS and CDR2 is YDEGEE in the germline V gene. V was clipped by 0 bases and J by 7 bases, with 12 bases between them. The CDR3 length is 14 residues. CDR3 coding DNA: TGTGCCAGCAGCTTGGGGAGTGACCGTTATACGCAGTATTTT. Translation: CASSLGSDRYTQYF.

The rearrangement uses TRBV12-3 or TRBV12-4 and TRBJ1-6; D is unclear. The length of the CDR3 is 16 residues. The V and J ends lost 6 bases and 0 bases respectively, with 12 bases between them. CDR3 sequence (DNA): TGTGCCAGCAGCGGCAGTCTGAGCTCCTATAATTCACCCCTCCACTTT. Its protein is CASSGSLSSYNSPLHF.

This clonotype was detected a few times. This chain joins TRBV4-3 and TRBJ2-7; 9 bases agree with TRBD1. V lost 0 bases to trimming and J lost 4 bases; unmatched junction nucleotides: 13. This CDR3 contains 18 residues. Germline assignment: CDR1 LGHNA and CDR2 YSLEER. CDR3 bases: TGCGCCAGCAGCCAAGATGCGACAGGGGGGACGGTTACATACGAGCAGTACTTC. This encodes CASSQDATGGTVTYEQYF.

The V gene is TRBV7-2, the J gene TRBJ2-7, with D perhaps given as TRBD1 or TRBD2 (5 bases each). The V gene lost 1 base and the J gene lost 0 bases, with 13 bases spanning the gap. CDR1 is SGHTA, CDR2 FQGNSA, per germline. This CDR3 region has 16 residues. The CDR3 coding sequence is TGTGCCAGCAGCTTAGACGGGACCAGCTACTCCTACGAGCAGTACGTC. It yields the protein CASSLDGTSYSYEQYV.

This clonotype came up a few times. The chain joins TRBV6-4 to TRBJ2-2, with TRBD1 as a possible D gene (6 bases). CDR1 and CDR2 from the germline V gene are MRHNA and SNTAGT. The CDR3 spans 14 residues. Trimming left V 6 bases short and J 5 bases short, with 13 bases between. DNA for the CDR3: TGTGCCAGCAGCCTCGGACAGTCAACCGGGGAGCTGTTTTTT. Translation gives CASSLGQSTGELFF.

This clonotype was observed at least ten times. The gene calls are TRBV29-1 and TRBJ2-1; 15 bases are shared with TRBD2. V was clipped by 7 bases and J by 5 bases; unmatched bases: 6. CDR1 and CDR2 from the germline V gene are SQVTM and ANQGSEA. The CDR3 is 15 residues long. The CDR3 reads CSGRTSGGAHNEQFF. CDR3 DNA sequence: TGCAGCGGGCGGACTAGCGGGGGGGCCCACAATGAGCAGTTCTTC.

This clonotype was recorded a few times. The chain links TRBV2 to TRBJ2-1; D unclear. This CDR3 has 13 residues. CDR1 and CDR2 from the germline V gene are SNHLY and FYNNEI. V lost 6 bases and J 0 bases, leaving 6 bases between the germline ends. CDR3 in amino acids: CASRVISYNEQFF. For the CDR3, the DNA is TGTGCCAGCAGGGTAATCTCCTACAATGAGCAGTTCTTC.

This clonotype has ten or more counts. This sequence joins TRBV3-1 and TRBJ2-1; TRBD1 is a possible D gene (5 bases). The germline V gene encodes CDR1 LGHDT and CDR2 YNNKEL (reference sequence). This CDR3 region has 16 residues. The ends were cut back, 0 bases at V and 7 bases at J, with 16 bases in the middle. As DNA, the CDR3 is TGTGCCAGCAGCCAAGATCGGATCACAGGTTATAATGAGCAGTTCTTC. The encoded protein is CASSQDRITGYNEQFF.

This clonotype showed up many times. V gene TRBV7-2 combines with J gene TRBJ2-7; D call uncertain. The CDR3 has 11 amino acids. V gave up 3 bases and J gave up 4 bases, with 4 bases separating them. CDR1 SGHTA and CDR2 FQGNSA come from the germline V gene. The CDR3 DNA reads as TGTGCCAGCAGCTTCGCGTACGAGCAGTACTTC. It yields the protein CASSFAYEQYF.

As to this clonotype: A much bigger clone sits one base away, suggesting this may be a read error. J is TRBJ2-2 and V is TRBV29-1, with 9 bases that match TRBD1. The CDR3 is 16 amino acids. The V gene's germline CDR1 is SQVTM and CDR2 ANQGSEA. The CDR3 region is CSAREQGALGTGEPFF. The DNA for the CDR3 is TGCAGCGCGAGGGAACAGGGGGCTCTAGGCACCGGGGAGCCGTTTTTT.

The chain carries TRBV6-2 or TRBV6-3 and TRBJ1-5; D ambiguous. This CDR3 is built from 14 residues. V lost 6 bases and J lost 1, with 10 bases in between. Per the germline V gene, CDR1 is MNHEY and CDR2 is SVGEGT. CDR3 nucleotide sequence: TGTGCCAGCAGCAGACGGGGAAGCAATCAGCCCCAGCATTTT. It specifies CASSRRGSNQPQHF.

The chain joins TRBV5-5 to TRBJ2-5; 8 bases map to TRBD2. CDR3 length equals 14 residues. CDR1 and CDR2 from the germline V gene are SGHKS and YYEKEE (reference sequence). V was pared by 6 bases and J by 5 bases, with 9 bases of the junction left unmatched. The CDR3 nucleotides read TGTGCCAGCACGACCGGGGGGGCCGGGGAGACCCAGTACTTC. It specifies CASTTGGAGETQYF.

This chain connects TRBV2 to TRBJ2-3; D not resolved. Trimming took off 4 bases at V and 3 bases at J, with 8 bases between the two ends. CDR3 length equals 13 residues. CDR1 is SNHLY, CDR2 FYNNEI, per germline. The CDR3, as DNA: TGTGCCAGCAGTGCGGGCGAGACAGATACGCAGTATTTT. Its protein is CASSAGETDTQYF. The entire variable domain, with the rest obtained from reference TRBV2 and TRBJ2-3, is as follows: EPEVTQTPSHQVTQMGQEVILRCVPISNHLYFYWYRQILGQKVEFLVSFYNNEISEKSEIFDDQFSVERPDGSNFTLKIRSTKLEDSAMYFCASSAGETDTQYFGPGTRLTVL.

The sample holds a few counts of this clonotype. The CDR3 protein is CASSSKGSGRRAGYTF. The CDR3 DNA reads as TGTGCCAGCAGCTCTAAGGGTAGCGGACGCAGGGCTGGCTACACCTTC. The rearrangement uses TRBV11-2 and TRBJ1-2, with D perhaps matching TRBD1 (5 bases). CDR3 length equals 16 residues. Germline values: CDR1 SGHAT, CDR2 FQNNGV. Deletions cut 4 bases from V and 7 bases from J, with 22 bases between.

This sequence joins TRBV11-2 and TRBJ1-3, with a weak D call TRBD1 (6 bases). Germline lookup yields CDR1 SGHAT and CDR2 FQNNGV. The CDR3 runs 14 residues. Trimming removed 2 bases at V and 6 bases at J, with 11 bases between. CDR3: CASSLSGQQNTIYF. The CDR3 coding sequence is TGTGCCAGCAGCTTAAGTGGACAGCAAAACACCATATATTTT.

J is TRBJ2-7 and V is TRBV6-1; tentative D call: TRBD2 (6 bases). V was shortened by 4 bases and J by 1 base, with 14 bases between the two germline ends. The CDR3 contains 15 residues. The germline gives CDR1 MNHNS, CDR2 SASEGT. As DNA, the CDR3 is TGTGCCAGCAGTGTCCCGGGACTCCAGTCCTACGAGCAGTACGTC. Encoded protein: CASSVPGLQSYEQYV.

The gene calls are TRBV5-1 and TRBJ1-1; D not resolved. V was pared by 4 bases and J by 7 bases, with 14 bases between. Germline CDR1 and CDR2: SGHRS and YFSETQ. The CDR3 has 13 amino acids. The DNA for the CDR3 is TGCGCCAGCAGCCCCTATGGGCACGGTGAAGCTTTCTTT. Protein sequence: CASSPYGHGEAFF.

This sequence joins TRBV15 and TRBJ2-5; no clear D. Germline V gives CDR1 LNHNV, CDR2 YYDKDF (reference sequence). V was shortened by 8 bases and J by 1 base, with 8 bases between the two germline ends. This CDR3 region has 12 residues. The CDR3 DNA reads as TGTGCCACCGGGCGGTCCCAAGAGACCCAGTACTTC. It specifies CATGRSQETQYF.

This clonotype appeared a few times. V and J are TRBV5-1 and TRBJ2-1, with 9 bases lining up with TRBD2. The germline V gene encodes CDR1 SGHRS and CDR2 YFSETQ. V lost 0 bases, J lost 4 bases, and 11 bases stayed unmatched. CDR3 length: 18 amino acids. CDR3 in amino acids: CASSLVRQGGGDYNEQFF. In DNA form, the CDR3 reads TGCGCCAGCAGCTTGGTTCGTCAGGGCGGGGGGGATTACAATGAGCAGTTCTTC.